The entry that follows covers one TCR beta chain sequence. Trimming took 0 bases from V and 0 from J, leaving 7 bases between them. The CDR3 totals 14 residues. Germline V CDR1 and CDR2: SGDLS, YYNGEE. Generated by immunoSEQ multiplex PCR, the TCRdb table keeps only in-frame clones and is missing some. The sample yields about 1.1 million clones, approximately 80% seen once. This sample was included in a study of shared clonotypes between healthy human individuals. The V call is TRBV9, the J call TRBJ2-7; D unresolved. The sequenced sample was memory CD4+ T cells from PBMCs. Indicated subset: CD45RA-negative fraction. This clonotype originated in a young man in good health. Some clones in this sample may be carry-over from other donors' samples. DNA of the CDR3: TGTGCCAGCAGCGTAGGGACCTTCTCCTACGAGCAGTACTTC. This translates into CASSVGTFSYEQYF.